The rows below give T cell receptor beta chains drawn from one sample of a study of blood T cells in healthy people across ages. TCRdb passed the 5' RACE reads through MiXCR, listing each CDR3 protein once. The table lists over 1,300,000 distinct CDR3 sequences, 45% to 70% of them singletons. What was sequenced was blood. Every receptor here comes from a man aged 18 to 30 in good health. Each CDR3 is given with its conserved first and last residue. Not all rows give a size; the values are once, few, many and, for expanded clones, a class.

size,V,J,length,CDR3
.,TRBV6-5,TRBJ2-4,14,CASSSTETRTKQYF
.,TRBV20-1,TRBJ2-3,14,CSARDVDRGHTQYF
once,TRBV6-5,TRBJ2-7,15,CASSHWDKVSYEQYF
.,TRBV11-1,TRBJ2-7,15,CASSLEGPGTYEQYF
.,TRBV27,TRBJ2-1,16,CASSWGSSNSYNEQFF
.,TRBV7-6,TRBJ2-7,13,CASTIGGDRPMYF
.,TRBV4-2,TRBJ2-6,18,CASSLRTGSFSGANVLTF
.,TRBV20-1,TRBJ2-7,12,CSATTSGDEQYF
many,TRBV29-1,TRBJ2-7,13,CSVGLAGSYEQYF
once,TRBV6-6,TRBJ1-1,17,CASSTRPMAGLNTEAFF
.,TRBV5-1,TRBJ2-7,15,CASSLKAGGPGEQYF
few,TRBV15,TRBJ2-1,16,CATSTGGRGYYNEQFF
.,TRBV15,TRBJ2-6,15,CATSRAYTGANVLTF
.,TRBV24-1,TRBJ2-3,11,CATSEGRAQYF
few,TRBV29-1,TRBJ2-1,14,CSVERDRVKNEQFF
.,TRBV11-2,TRBJ1-1,15,CASSLDGFYNTEAFF
.,TRBV30,TRBJ2-7,13,CAWSAAAQYEQYF
.,TRBV6-6,TRBJ1-1,13,CATESAVNTEAFF
.,TRBV7-9,TRBJ2-7,15,CASSSSGLLSYEQYF
.,TRBV6-1,TRBJ2-7,16,CASSERDSTISYEQYF
.,TRBV3-1,TRBJ1-2,15,CASSPGARANYGYTF
.,TRBV4-1,TRBJ2-1,14,CASSSPGGSGRQFF
.,TRBV4-3,TRBJ2-7,14,CASSQEPGYYEQYF
.,TRBV7-6,TRBJ2-3,16,CASSLEGWRGTDTQYF
once,TRBV4-1,.,15,CASRPTPLWRHEQYF
few,TRBV10-3,TRBJ2-7,14,CATLAPGGLYEQYF
few,TRBV5-1,TRBJ2-5,14,CASSLEGREETQYF
once,TRBV20-1,TRBJ1-2,16,CSASLQGAEADYGYTF
many,TRBV10-3,TRBJ2-7,16,CAISESGQGESYEQYF
.,TRBV29-1,TRBJ1-5,13,CSVELGPSGPQHF
.,TRBV20-1,TRBJ2-3,13,CSLPGAYPDTQYF
few,TRBV12-3/TRBV12-4,TRBJ2-3,15,CASSITFPTTDTQYF
.,TRBV5-1,TRBJ2-3,16,CASSKETGGFTDTQYF
once,TRBV28,TRBJ1-2,14,CASRSTLLDYGYTF
.,TRBV6-6,TRBJ1-2,14,CASSYRDRVDGYTF
.,TRBV27,TRBJ2-2,15,CASSLGTTNTGELFF